This T cell receptor beta chain was recorded in a study of T cell changes during pregnancy in multiple sclerosis. The table came from immunoSEQ multiplex PCR; TCRdb's copy has only in-frame clones and leaves some out. This sample carries 75,000 to 90,000 clones, 90% to 95% of them seen once, and the ten largest clones take 3.5% to 4%. The CDR3 consists of 14 residues. The germline V gene encodes CDR1 MNHEY and CDR2 SVGAGI. Trimming removed 0 bases at V and 5 bases at J, with 8 bases between. The TCR comes from a female donor in good health, serving as a control in a pregnancy study. Some clones in this sample may be carry-over from other donors' samples. The chain uses TRBV6-5 and TRBJ1-5, with D tentatively TRBD1 (5 bases). The sample was PBMCs, taken in the first trimester of pregnancy. The CDR3, as DNA: TGTGCCAGCAGTTACTCTCGGGGGGATCAGCCCCAGCATTTT. Amino acids: CASSYSRGDQPQHF.